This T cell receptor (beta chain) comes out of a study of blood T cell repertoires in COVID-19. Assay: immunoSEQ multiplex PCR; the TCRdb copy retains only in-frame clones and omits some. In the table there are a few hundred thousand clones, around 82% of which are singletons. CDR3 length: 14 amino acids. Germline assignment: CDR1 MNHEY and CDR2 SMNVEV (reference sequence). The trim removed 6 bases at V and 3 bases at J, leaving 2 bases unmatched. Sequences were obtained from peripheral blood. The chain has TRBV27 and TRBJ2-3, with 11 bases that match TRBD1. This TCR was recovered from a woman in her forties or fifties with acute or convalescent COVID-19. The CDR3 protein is CASRRDRGTDTQYF. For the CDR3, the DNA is TGTGCCAGCAGGAGGGACAGGGGGACAGATACGCAGTATTTT.